This T cell receptor beta chain is from a study of T cells in Graves' hyperthyroidism and ophthalmopathy. In the study overall: At the time of initial diagnosis and before any treatment, peripheral blood was collected. General observations from the study: Ophthalmopathy onset followed model prediction by a median approximately six months.

Germline CDR1 and CDR2: SQVTM and ANQGSEA. CDR3 length equals 12 residues. The V end was cut by 3 bases, the J end by 4 bases, with 7 bases between. Researchers amplified the TCR beta CDR3 regions from RNA transcripts. Using the HTBI primer set, a first-round RT-PCR was run on the TCR CDR3. A single record per CDR3 protein comes from TCRdb applying MiXCR to the multiplex PCR reads. The top ten clones hold under 30% of a sample with roughly 300,000 distinct CDR3 sequences, approximately 15% of them seen once. This clonotype has a handful of counts. Its antigen remains unknown. Aged 18 to 65, the patients had hyperthyroidism that was newly diagnosed and had lasted under 2 months. It was 10 ml of fresh peripheral blood that supplied the PBMCs.

The chain is built from TRBV29-1 and TRBJ1-3; no reliable D call. The sample taken for sequencing was blood. The clonotype was recovered from a woman aged 25-40 years with Graves' hyperthyroidism. CDR3 amino acids: CSVDLEGNTIYF. As DNA, the CDR3 is TGCAGCGTTGATCTCGAGGGAAACACCATATATTTT.